This paragraph covers one TCR beta chain sequence. What it binds is unknown. This entry is derived from a study of cytomegalovirus exposure and HLA in healthy donors. Overall study results and limits: Common viral pathogens were later found to be apparently linked to several of the most significant clusters. No immune exposure information besides CMV serostatus was available.

PCR amplification relied on 60 Vbeta primers (plus 13 Jbeta primers). Sequencing used immunoSEQ multiplex PCR; TCRdb keeps in-frame clones, though not all of them. The data hold approximately 280,000 clones, with roughly 89% observed a single time. CDR1 is LNHDA and CDR2 is SQIVND in the germline V gene (reference sequence). This CDR3 has 14 residues. Trimming removed 8 bases at V and 2 bases at J, with 15 bases between. Source material: PBMCs. The TCR originated in a man aged 40-55 years in good health and CMV-seropositive. The V and J genes are TRBV19 and TRBJ1-2; D possibly corresponds to TRBD1 (5 bases). The DNA for the CDR3 is TGTGCCAGTCTTGGGGGGGTGGCGAACTATGGCTACACCTTC. Its protein product is CASLGGVANYGYTF.